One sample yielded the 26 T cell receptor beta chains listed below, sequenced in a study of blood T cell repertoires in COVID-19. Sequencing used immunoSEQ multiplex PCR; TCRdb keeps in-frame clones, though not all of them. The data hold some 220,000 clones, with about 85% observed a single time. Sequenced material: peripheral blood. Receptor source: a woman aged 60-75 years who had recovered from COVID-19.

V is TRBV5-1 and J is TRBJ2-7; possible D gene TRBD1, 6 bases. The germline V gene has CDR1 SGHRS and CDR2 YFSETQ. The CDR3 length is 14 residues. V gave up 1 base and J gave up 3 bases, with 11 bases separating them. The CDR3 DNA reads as TGCGCCAGCAGCTTGAGGCAGGGGTACTACGAGCAGTACTTC. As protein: CASSLRQGYYEQYF.

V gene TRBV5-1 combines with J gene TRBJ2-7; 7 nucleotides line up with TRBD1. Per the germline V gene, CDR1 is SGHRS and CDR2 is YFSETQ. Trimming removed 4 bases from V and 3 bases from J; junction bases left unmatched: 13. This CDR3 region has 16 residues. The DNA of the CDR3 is TGCGCCAGCAGCCCTCACCTAGACAGGGCTTACTACGAGCAGTACTTC. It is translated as CASSPHLDRAYYEQYF.

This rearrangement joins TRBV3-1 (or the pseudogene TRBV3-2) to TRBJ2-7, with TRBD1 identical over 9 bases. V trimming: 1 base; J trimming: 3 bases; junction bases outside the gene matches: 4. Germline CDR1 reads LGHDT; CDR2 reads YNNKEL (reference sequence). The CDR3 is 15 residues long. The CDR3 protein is CASSQVRQGDYEQYF. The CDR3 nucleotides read TGTGCCAGCAGCCAAGTACGACAGGGGGACTACGAGCAGTACTTC.

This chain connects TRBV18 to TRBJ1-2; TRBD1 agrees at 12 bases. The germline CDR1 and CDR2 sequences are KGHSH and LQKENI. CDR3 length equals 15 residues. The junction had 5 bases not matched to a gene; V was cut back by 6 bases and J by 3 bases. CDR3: CASSPGQGADYGYTF. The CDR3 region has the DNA TGTGCCAGCTCCCCGGGACAGGGGGCCGACTATGGCTACACCTTC.

CDR3 amino acids: CASSLAYRGLGSPLHF. The CDR3, as DNA: TGCGCCAGCAGCTTGGCCTACAGGGGGCTCGGCTCACCCCTCCACTTT. The chain uses TRBV5-1 and TRBJ1-6, with TRBD1 matching over 9 bases. The trim removed 0 bases at V and 10 bases at J, leaving 8 bases unmatched. The CDR3 spans 16 residues. Germline CDR1 SGHRS, CDR2 YFSETQ.

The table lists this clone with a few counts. CDR3 amino acids: CATSDFRGAGQGDTEAFF. CDR3 DNA sequence: TGTGCCACCAGTGATTTTAGGGGCGCCGGACAGGGAGACACTGAAGCTTTCTTT. The V call is TRBV24-1, the J call TRBJ1-1; 8 nucleotides align to TRBD1. The CDR3 is 18 amino acids. The trim removed 1 base at V and 3 bases at J, leaving 12 bases unmatched. Germline loops: CDR1 KGHDR, CDR2 SFDVKD.

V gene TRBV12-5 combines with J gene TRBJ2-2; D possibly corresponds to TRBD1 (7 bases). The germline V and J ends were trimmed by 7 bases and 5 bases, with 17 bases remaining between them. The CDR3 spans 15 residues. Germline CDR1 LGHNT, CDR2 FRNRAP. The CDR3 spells CASAPEGAQTGELFF. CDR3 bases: TGTGCTAGTGCCCCGGAGGGGGCGCAGACCGGGGAGCTGTTTTTT.

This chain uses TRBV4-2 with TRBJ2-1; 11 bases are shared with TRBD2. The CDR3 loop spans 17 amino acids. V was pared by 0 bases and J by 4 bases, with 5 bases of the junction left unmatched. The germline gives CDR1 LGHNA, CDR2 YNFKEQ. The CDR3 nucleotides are TGTGCCAGCAGCCAAGAGCCCTCTAGCGGGGGGTACAATGAGCAGTTCTTC. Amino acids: CASSQEPSSGGYNEQFF.

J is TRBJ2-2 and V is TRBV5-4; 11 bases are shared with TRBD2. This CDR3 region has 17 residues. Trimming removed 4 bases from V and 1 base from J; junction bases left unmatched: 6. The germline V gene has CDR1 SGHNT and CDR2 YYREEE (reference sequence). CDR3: CASSPRTSGLNTGELFF. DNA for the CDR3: TGTGCCAGCAGCCCCCGGACTAGCGGGTTGAACACCGGGGAGCTGTTTTTT.

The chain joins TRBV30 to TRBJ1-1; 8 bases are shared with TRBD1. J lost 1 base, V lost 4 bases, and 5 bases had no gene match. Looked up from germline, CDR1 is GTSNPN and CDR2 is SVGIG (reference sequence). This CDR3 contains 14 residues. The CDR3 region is CAWTRGRGNTEAFF. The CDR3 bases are TGTGCCTGGACCAGGGGGCGCGGGAACACTGAAGCTTTCTTT.

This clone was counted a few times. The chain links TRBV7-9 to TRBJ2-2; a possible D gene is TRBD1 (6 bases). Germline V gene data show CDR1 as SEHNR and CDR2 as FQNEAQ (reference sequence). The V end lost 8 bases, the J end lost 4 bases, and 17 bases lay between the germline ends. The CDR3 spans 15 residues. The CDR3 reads CASVTSRGSTGELFF. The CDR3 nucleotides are TGTGCCAGCGTAACCAGTAGGGGGTCCACCGGGGAGCTGTTTTTT.

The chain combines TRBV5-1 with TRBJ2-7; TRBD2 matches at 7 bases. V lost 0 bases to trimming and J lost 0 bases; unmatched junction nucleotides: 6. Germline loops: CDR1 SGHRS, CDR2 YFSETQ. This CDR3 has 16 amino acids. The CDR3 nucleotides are TGCGCCAGCAGCTTGGGACTAGCAGTGATCTCCTACGAGCAGTACTTC. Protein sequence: CASSLGLAVISYEQYF.

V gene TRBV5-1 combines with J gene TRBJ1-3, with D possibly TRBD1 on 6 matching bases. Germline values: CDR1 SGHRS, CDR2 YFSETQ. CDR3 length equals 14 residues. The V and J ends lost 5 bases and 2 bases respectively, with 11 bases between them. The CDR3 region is CASSFEGAGNTIYF. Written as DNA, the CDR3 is TGCGCCAGCAGTTTCGAGGGGGCTGGAAACACCATATATTTT.

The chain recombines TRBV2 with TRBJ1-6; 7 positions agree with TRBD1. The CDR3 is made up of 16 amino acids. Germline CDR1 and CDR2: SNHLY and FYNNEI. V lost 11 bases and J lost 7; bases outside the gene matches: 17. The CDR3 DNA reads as TGTGCCTCCGCGGAGGGGAAGACAGGGAACAATTCACCCCTCCACTTT. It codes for CASAEGKTGNNSPLHF.

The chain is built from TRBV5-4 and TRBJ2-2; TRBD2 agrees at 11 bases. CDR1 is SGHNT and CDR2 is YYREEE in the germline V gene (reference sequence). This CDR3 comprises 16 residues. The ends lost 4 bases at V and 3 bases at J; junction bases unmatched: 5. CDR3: CASSNSGGAHTGELFF. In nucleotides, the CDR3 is TGTGCCAGCAGCAATAGCGGGGGGGCCCACACCGGGGAGCTGTTTTTT.

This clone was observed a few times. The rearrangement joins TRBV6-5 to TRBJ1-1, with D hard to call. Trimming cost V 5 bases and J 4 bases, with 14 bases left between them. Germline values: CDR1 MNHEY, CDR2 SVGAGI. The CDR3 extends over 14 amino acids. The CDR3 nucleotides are TGTGCCAGCAGTCCACCCCGGAGGAGCACTGAAGCTTTCTTT. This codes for CASSPPRRSTEAFF.

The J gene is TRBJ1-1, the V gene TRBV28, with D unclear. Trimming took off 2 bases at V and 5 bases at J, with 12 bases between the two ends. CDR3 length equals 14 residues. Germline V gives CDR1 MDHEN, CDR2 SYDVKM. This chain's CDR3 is CASSLGLSRTEAFF. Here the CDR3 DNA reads TGTGCCAGCAGTTTAGGCCTATCGCGGACTGAAGCTTTCTTT. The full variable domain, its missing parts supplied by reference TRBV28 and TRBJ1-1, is DVKVTQSSRYLVKRTGEKVFLECVQDMDHENMFWYRQDPGLGLRLIYFSYDVKMKEKGDIPEGYSVSREKKERFSLILESASTNQTSMYLCASSLGLSRTEAFFGQGTRLTVV.

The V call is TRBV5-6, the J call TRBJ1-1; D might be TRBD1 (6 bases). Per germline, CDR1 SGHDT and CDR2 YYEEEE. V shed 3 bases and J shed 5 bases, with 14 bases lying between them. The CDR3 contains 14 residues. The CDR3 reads CASSSTGSATEAFF. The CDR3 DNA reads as TGTGCCAGCAGCTCAACAGGGTCAGCGACTGAAGCTTTCTTT. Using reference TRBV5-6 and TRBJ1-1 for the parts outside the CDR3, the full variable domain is DAGVTQSPTHLIKTRGQQVTLRCSPKSGHDTVSWYQQALGQGPQFIFQYYEEEERQRGNFPDRFSGHQFPNYSSELNVNALLLGDSALYLCASSSTGSATEAFFGQGTRLTVV.

The CDR3 DNA is TGTGCCACCGCGGGACAGTTCAATAGCAATCAGCCCCAGCATTTT. Protein sequence: CATAGQFNSNQPQHF. This chain joins TRBV19 and TRBJ1-5, with 7 positions matching TRBD1. CDR3 length: 15 amino acids. The V and J ends lost 10 bases and 0 bases, in that order; junction bases with no gene match: 9. Germline V gene data show CDR1 as LNHDA and CDR2 as SQIVND (reference sequence).

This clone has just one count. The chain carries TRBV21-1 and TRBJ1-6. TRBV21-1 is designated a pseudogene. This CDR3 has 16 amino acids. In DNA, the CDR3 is TGTGCCAGCGGAACCCGGGATAGGGCCTATAATTCACCCCTCCACTTT. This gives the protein CASGTRDRAYNSPLHF.

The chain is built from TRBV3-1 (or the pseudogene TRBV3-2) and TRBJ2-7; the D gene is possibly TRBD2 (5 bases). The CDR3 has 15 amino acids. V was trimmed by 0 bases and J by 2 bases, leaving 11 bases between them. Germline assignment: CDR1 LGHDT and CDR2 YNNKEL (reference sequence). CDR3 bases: TGTGCCAGCAGCCAAGAGAGTGGACTGACCTACGAGCAGTACTTC. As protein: CASSQESGLTYEQYF.

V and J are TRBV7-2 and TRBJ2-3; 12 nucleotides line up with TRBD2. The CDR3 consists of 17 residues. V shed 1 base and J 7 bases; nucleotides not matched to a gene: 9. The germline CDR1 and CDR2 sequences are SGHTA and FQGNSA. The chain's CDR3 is CASSLVLASGGVNTQYF. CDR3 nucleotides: TGTGCCAGCAGCTTAGTATTGGCTAGCGGGGGGGTCAATACGCAGTATTTT.

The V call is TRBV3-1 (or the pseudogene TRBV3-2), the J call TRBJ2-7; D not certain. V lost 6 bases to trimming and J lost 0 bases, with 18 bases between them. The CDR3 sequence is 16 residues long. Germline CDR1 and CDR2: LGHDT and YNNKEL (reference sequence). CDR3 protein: CASSLLRGLSSYEQYF. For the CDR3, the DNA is TGTGCCAGCAGTCTCTTACGAGGTTTGAGCTCCTACGAGCAGTACTTC.

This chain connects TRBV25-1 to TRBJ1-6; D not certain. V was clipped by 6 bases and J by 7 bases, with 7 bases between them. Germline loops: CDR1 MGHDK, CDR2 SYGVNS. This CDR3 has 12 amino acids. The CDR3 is CASSIMNSPLHF. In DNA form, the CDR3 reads TGTGCCAGCAGCATCATGAATTCACCCCTCCACTTT. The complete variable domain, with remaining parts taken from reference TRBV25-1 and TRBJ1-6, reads EADIYQTPRYLVIGTGKKITLECSQTMGHDKMYWYQQDPGMELHLIHYSYGVNSTEKGDLSSESTVSRIRTEHFPLTLESARPSHTSQYLCASSIMNSPLHFGNGTRLTVT.

Written as DNA, the CDR3 is TGTGCCAGCAGCTGGGGGACAGGGGCTTTAAATACGCAGTATTTT. It yields the protein CASSWGTGALNTQYF. The V call is TRBV5-5, the J call TRBJ2-3; 10 bases agree with TRBD1. Germline V gene lookup returns CDR1 SGHKS and CDR2 YYEKEE (reference sequence). CDR3 size: 15 residues. V shed 3 bases and J 7 bases; nucleotides not matched to a gene: 8.

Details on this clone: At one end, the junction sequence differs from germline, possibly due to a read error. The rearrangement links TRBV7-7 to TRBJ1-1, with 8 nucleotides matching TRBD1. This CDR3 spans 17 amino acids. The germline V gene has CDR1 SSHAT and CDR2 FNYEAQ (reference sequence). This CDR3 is CASSPPNRGWVNTEAFF. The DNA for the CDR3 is TGTGCTAGCAGCCCGCCGAACAGGGGGTGGGTGAACACTGAAGCTTTCTTT.